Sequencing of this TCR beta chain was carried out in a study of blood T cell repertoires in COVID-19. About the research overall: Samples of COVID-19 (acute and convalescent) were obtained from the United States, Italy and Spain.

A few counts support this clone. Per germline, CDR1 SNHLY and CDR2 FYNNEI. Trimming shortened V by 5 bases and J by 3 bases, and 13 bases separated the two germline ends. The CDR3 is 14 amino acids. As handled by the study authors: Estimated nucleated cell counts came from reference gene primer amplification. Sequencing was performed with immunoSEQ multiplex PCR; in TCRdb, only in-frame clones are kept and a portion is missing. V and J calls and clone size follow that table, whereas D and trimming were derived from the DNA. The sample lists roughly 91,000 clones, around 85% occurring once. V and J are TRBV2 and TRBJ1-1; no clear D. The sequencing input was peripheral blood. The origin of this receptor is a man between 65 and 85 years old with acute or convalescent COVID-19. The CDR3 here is CASSIPTLDTEAFF. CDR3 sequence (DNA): TGTGCCAGCAGTATCCCGACACTGGACACTGAAGCTTTCTTT.